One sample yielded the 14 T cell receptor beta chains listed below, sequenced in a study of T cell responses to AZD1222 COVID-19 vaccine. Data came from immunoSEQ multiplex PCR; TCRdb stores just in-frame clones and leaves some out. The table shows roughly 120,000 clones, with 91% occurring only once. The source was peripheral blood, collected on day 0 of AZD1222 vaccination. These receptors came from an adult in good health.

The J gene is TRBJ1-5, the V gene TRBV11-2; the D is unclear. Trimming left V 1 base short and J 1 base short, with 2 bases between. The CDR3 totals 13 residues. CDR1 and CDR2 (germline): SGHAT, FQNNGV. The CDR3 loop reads CASSLVSNQPQHF. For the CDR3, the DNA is TGTGCCAGCAGCTTAGTAAGCAATCAGCCCCAGCATTTT.

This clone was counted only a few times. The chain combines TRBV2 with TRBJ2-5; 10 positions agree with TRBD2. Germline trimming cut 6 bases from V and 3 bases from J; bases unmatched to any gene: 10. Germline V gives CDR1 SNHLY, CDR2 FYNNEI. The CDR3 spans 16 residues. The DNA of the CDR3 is TGTGCCAGCAGCGCCTTCCTAGCGGGAGTCAAAGAGACCCAGTACTTC. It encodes CASSAFLAGVKETQYF.

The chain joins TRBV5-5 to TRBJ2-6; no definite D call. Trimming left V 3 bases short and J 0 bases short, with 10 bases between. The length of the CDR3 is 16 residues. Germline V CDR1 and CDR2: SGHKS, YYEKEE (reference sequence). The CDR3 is CASSSSSLSGANVLTF. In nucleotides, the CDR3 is TGTGCCAGCAGCTCATCCAGTCTCTCTGGGGCCAACGTCCTGACTTTC.

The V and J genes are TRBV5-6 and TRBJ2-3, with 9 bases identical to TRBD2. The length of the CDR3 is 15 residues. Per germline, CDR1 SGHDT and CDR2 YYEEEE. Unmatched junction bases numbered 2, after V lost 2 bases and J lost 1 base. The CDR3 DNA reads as TGTGCCAGCAGCTTCCCTAGCGGGGGCACAGATACGCAGTATTTT. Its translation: CASSFPSGGTDTQYF.

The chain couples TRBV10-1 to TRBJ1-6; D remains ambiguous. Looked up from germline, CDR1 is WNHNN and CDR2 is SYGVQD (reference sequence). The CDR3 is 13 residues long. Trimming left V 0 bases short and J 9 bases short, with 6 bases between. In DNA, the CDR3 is TGCGCCAGCAGTGAGTCGGCGAGTTCACCCCTCCACTTT. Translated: CASSESASSPLHF.

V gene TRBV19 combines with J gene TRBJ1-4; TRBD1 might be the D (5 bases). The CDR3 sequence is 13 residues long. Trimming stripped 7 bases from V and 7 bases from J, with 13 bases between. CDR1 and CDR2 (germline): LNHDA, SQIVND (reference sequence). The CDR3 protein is CASTRGGIEKLFF. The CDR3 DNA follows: TGTGCCAGTACCCGGGGGGGTATTGAAAAACTGTTTTTT.

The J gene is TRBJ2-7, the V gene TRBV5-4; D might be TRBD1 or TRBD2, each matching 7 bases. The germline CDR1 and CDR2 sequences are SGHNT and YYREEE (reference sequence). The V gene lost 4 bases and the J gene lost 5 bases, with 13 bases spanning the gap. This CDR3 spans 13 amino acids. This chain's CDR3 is CASSQRDRDEQYF. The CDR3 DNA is TGTGCCAGCAGCCAGCGGGACAGAGACGAGCAGTACTTC.

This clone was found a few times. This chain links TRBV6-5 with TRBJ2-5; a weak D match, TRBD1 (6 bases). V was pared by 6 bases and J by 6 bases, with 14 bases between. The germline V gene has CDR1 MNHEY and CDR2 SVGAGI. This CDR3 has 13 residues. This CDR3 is CASRSDRAKTQYF. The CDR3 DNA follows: TGTGCCAGCAGGTCGGACAGAGCTAAGACCCAGTACTTC.

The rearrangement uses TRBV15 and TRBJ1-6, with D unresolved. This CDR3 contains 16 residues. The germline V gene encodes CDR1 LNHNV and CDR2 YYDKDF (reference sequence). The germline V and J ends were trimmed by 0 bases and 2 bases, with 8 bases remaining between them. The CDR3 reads CATSRDRSAYNSPLHF. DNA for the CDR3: TGTGCCACCAGCAGAGATCGGTCAGCCTATAATTCACCCCTCCACTTT.

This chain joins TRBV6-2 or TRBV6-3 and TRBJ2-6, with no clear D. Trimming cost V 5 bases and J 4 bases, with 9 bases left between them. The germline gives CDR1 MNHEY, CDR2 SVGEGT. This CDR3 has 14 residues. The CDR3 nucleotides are TGTGCCAGCAGTCGGAACCTGGGGGCCAACGTCCTGACTTTC. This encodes CASSRNLGANVLTF.

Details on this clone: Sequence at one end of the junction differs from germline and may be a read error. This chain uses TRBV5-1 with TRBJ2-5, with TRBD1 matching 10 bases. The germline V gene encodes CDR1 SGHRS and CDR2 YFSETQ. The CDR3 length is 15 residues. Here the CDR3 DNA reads TGCGCCAGCAGCTTGCTCGGGACAGGGGAAAAGACCCGGTACTTC. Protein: CASSLLGTGEKTRYF.

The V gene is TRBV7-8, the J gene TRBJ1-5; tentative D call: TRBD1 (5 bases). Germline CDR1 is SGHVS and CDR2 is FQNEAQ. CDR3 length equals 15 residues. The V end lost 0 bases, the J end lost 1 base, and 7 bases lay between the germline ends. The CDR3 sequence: CASSLAGTSNQPQHF. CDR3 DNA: TGTGCCAGCAGCTTAGCGGGGACCAGCAATCAGCCCCAGCATTTT.

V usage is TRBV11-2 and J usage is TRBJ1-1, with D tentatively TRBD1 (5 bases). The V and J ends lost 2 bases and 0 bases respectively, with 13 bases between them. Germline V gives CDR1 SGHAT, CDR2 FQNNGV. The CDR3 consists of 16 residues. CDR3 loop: CASSLTLGGVNTEAFF. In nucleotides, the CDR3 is TGTGCCAGCAGCTTAACACTGGGAGGGGTGAACACTGAAGCTTTCTTT.

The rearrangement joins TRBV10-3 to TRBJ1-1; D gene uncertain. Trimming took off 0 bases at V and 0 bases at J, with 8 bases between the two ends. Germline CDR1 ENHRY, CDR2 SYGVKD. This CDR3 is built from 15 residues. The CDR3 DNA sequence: TGTGCCATCAGTGAGTCGATTATTATGAACACTGAAGCTTTCTTT. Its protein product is CAISESIIMNTEAFF.